Shown below are 26 T cell receptor beta chains from a single sample sequenced in a study of blood T cell repertoires in COVID-19. Libraries were prepared by immunoSEQ multiplex PCR; TCRdb keeps only in-frame clonotypes and omits some of them. The table lists 90,000 to 150,000 clones, over 65% of them singletons, with around 4% in the top ten. The sample comprised peripheral blood. Every receptor here comes from a man in his 60s with acute or convalescent COVID-19.

The rearrangement uses TRBV2 and TRBJ2-7; perhaps TRBD1 as D (5 bases). The V gene's germline CDR1 is SNHLY and CDR2 FYNNEI. The CDR3 covers 16 residues. V was clipped by 3 bases and J by 0 bases, with 15 bases between them. In nucleotides, the CDR3 is TGTGCCAGCAGTGATTTGTCACAGGAGTCCTCCTACGAGCAGTACTTC. It encodes CASSDLSQESSYEQYF.

This chain joins TRBV6-2 or TRBV6-3 and TRBJ1-1; possibly TRBD1 for D (5 bases). V lost 6 bases and J lost 0, with 17 bases in between. Per the germline V gene, CDR1 is MNHEY and CDR2 is SVGEGT. The CDR3 contains 16 residues. This chain's CDR3 is CASSYIPTAMNTEAFF. DNA for the CDR3: TGTGCCAGCAGCTATATACCGACAGCAATGAACACTGAAGCTTTCTTT.

For this clone: The same CDR3 can be traced to other DNA sequences in this sample. V and J are TRBV4-2 and TRBJ2-3; 12 positions match TRBD2. The CDR3 runs 17 residues. Germline loops: CDR1 LGHNA, CDR2 YNFKEQ. V lost 0 bases to trimming and J lost 4 bases; unmatched junction nucleotides: 5. In DNA, the CDR3 is TGTGCCAGCAGCCAAGACCCTAGCGGGAGGGCCGCAGATACGCAGTATTTT. This codes for CASSQDPSGRAADTQYF.

The chain is built from TRBV6-4 and TRBJ2-3; the match to TRBD2 covers 10 bases. Germline loops: CDR1 MRHNA, CDR2 SNTAGT. The CDR3 sequence is 14 residues long. The V and J ends lost 4 bases and 5 bases, in that order; junction bases with no gene match: 3. This chain's CDR3 is CASSGAGGRDTQYF. CDR3 nucleotide sequence: TGTGCCAGCAGTGGAGCGGGAGGGCGAGATACGCAGTATTTT.

The rearrangement uses TRBV7-9 and TRBJ2-7, with 7 bases that match TRBD1. After removal of 2 bases from V and 4 bases from J, the junction contained 5 bases not matched to a gene. Germline CDR1 SEHNR, CDR2 FQNEAQ (reference sequence). The CDR3 contains 14 residues. The CDR3 DNA sequence: TGTGCCAGCAGCTTATCAGGGACAGTTTACGAGCAGTACTTC. Its protein is CASSLSGTVYEQYF.

This clone turned up a few times. The rearrangement joins TRBV27 to TRBJ2-3; 12 bases agree with TRBD2. This CDR3 spans 15 amino acids. Germline V gene sequence: CDR1 MNHEY, CDR2 SMNVEV (reference sequence). After removal of 6 bases from V and 2 bases from J, the junction contained 3 bases not matched to a gene. The CDR3 loop reads CASRGLAGPTDTQYF. In nucleotides, the CDR3 is TGTGCCAGCAGGGGACTAGCGGGCCCCACAGATACGCAGTATTTT.

This clone was recorded a few times. The chain is built from TRBV5-4 and TRBJ2-1, with 12 bases fitting TRBD2. The CDR3 runs to 15 residues. The junction had 7 bases not matched to a gene; V was cut back by 4 bases and J by 8 bases. The germline V gene has CDR1 SGHNT and CDR2 YYREEE (reference sequence). As DNA, the CDR3 is TGTGCCAGCAGCGTTCTAGCGGGAGGGCCTCATGAGCAGTTCTTC. Encoded protein: CASSVLAGGPHEQFF.

The V gene is TRBV19, the J gene TRBJ2-7, with 9 bases identical to TRBD1. The CDR3 extends over 14 amino acids. Trimming took 10 bases from V and 4 from J; bases not matched to a gene: 11. From germline, CDR1 is LNHDA and CDR2 SQIVND (reference sequence). CDR3 residues: CATDPGTGLYEQYF. The CDR3, as DNA: TGTGCCACCGACCCGGGGACAGGGCTTTACGAGCAGTACTTC.

The chain is built from TRBV28 and TRBJ2-5; 9 bases fit TRBD1. CDR3 length: 17 residues. V shed 4 bases and J 1 base; nucleotides not matched to a gene: 10. Per germline, CDR1 MDHEN and CDR2 SYDVKM. CDR3 region: CASSSDLQGAFQETQYF. As DNA, the CDR3 is TGTGCCAGCAGTTCAGACCTACAGGGGGCCTTCCAAGAGACCCAGTACTTC.

The rearrangement joins TRBV28 to TRBJ1-1, with no clear D. The CDR3 is made up of 14 amino acids. The ends were cut back, 6 bases at V and 1 base at J, with 12 bases in the middle. Per germline, CDR1 MDHEN and CDR2 SYDVKM. The CDR3 loop is CASSRTGENTEAFF. The CDR3 DNA is TGTGCCAGCAGCCGGACTGGGGAGAACACTGAAGCTTTCTTT.

The CDR3 loop reads CASSHNRNQPQHF. The DNA for the CDR3 is TGTGCCAGCAGTCACAACAGGAATCAGCCCCAGCATTTT. The rearrangement joins TRBV6-5 to TRBJ1-5; D may be TRBD1 (5 bases). CDR3 length: 13 residues. The V end was cut by 5 bases, the J end by 4 bases, with 9 bases between. In germline, CDR1 is MNHEY, CDR2 SVGAGI.

Only one count was recorded for this clone. The V and J genes are TRBV5-1 and TRBJ1-1, with TRBD1 as a possible D gene (5 bases). V was trimmed by 0 bases and J by 1 base, leaving 10 bases between them. This CDR3 comprises 15 residues. Germline V gene lookup returns CDR1 SGHRS and CDR2 YFSETQ. The CDR3, as DNA: TGCGCCAGCAGCTTGGAGGAGGGACCGAACACTGAAGCTTTCTTT. Translating it yields CASSLEEGPNTEAFF.

This chain joins TRBV6-2 or TRBV6-3 and TRBJ2-1; 12 bases agree with TRBD2. Trimming cost V 4 bases and J 8 bases; bases outside gene matches: 9. This CDR3 region has 16 residues. Germline CDR1 reads MNHEY; CDR2 reads SVGEGT. CDR3 in amino acids: CASSSRLAGDVDEQFF. The CDR3 region has the DNA TGTGCCAGCAGTTCCCGACTAGCGGGAGACGTAGATGAGCAGTTCTTC.

The CDR3 is CSVWGGDFYTDTQYF. As DNA, the CDR3 is TGCAGCGTTTGGGGCGGAGACTTTTACACAGATACGCAGTATTTT. This rearrangement joins TRBV29-1 to TRBJ2-3; D perhaps matches TRBD1 (5 bases). Trimming removed 5 bases from V and 2 bases from J, with 17 bases in between. The CDR3 contains 15 residues. The V gene's germline CDR1 is SQVTM and CDR2 ANQGSEA.

The chain joins TRBV28 to TRBJ1-5; D ambiguous. Per the germline V gene, CDR1 is MDHEN and CDR2 is SYDVKM. This CDR3 is built from 14 residues. The CDR3 reads CATLRDYSNQPQHF. The DNA for the CDR3 is TGTGCAACCCTGAGGGATTATAGCAATCAGCCCCAGCATTTT.

J is TRBJ2-7 and V is TRBV19; a weak D match, TRBD1 (6 bases). The CDR3 extends over 14 amino acids. Looked up from germline, CDR1 is LNHDA and CDR2 is SQIVND (reference sequence). With 3 bases removed from V and 6 bases from J, the gap between germline ends came to 15 bases. CDR3 loop: CASSMNRVDGEQYF. CDR3 DNA: TGTGCCAGTAGTATGAACAGGGTGGACGGCGAGCAGTACTTC.

The rearrangement links TRBV6-5 to TRBJ2-7; no reliable D call. Trimming pared 6 bases from V and 4 bases from J, leaving 19 bases between. The CDR3 spans 15 residues. Per germline, CDR1 MNHEY and CDR2 SVGAGI. The CDR3 loop reads CASSFRSPLVYEQYF. As DNA, the CDR3 is TGTGCCAGCAGCTTCAGGTCGCCCTTGGTGTACGAGCAGTACTTC.

This chain uses TRBV7-9 with TRBJ1-2, with TRBD1 matching 12 bases. This CDR3 spans 15 amino acids. V lost 4 bases to trimming and J lost 10 bases; unmatched junction nucleotides: 10. Germline values: CDR1 SEHNR, CDR2 FQNEAQ (reference sequence). Here the CDR3 DNA reads TGTGCCAGCAGCTCTGCCTCCGGGACAGGGGGCGACTACACCTTC. Amino acid sequence: CASSSASGTGGDYTF. Full variable domain (outside the CDR3, taken from reference TRBV7-9 and TRBJ1-2): DTGVSQNPRHKITKRGQNVTFRCDPISEHNRLYWYRQTLGQGPEFLTYFQNEAQLEKSRLLSDRFSAERPKGSFSTLEIQRTEQGDSAMYLCASSSASGTGGDYTFGSGTRLTVV.

Concerning this clone itself: Different DNA sequences within this sample yield the same CDR3. This chain joins TRBV19 and TRBJ2-3; 8 bases agree with TRBD2. The trim removed 9 bases at V and 0 bases at J, leaving 8 bases unmatched. This CDR3 contains 15 residues. The germline V gene encodes CDR1 LNHDA and CDR2 SQIVND (reference sequence). CDR3 loop: CASRLTSASTDTQYF. The DNA for the CDR3 is TGTGCCAGCCGCTTGACTAGCGCGAGCACAGATACGCAGTATTTT.

This chain uses TRBV18 with TRBJ2-7; TRBD1 matches 10 bases. Germline V gene data show CDR1 as KGHSH and CDR2 as LQKENI. V trimming: 6 bases; J trimming: 5 bases; junction bases outside the gene matches: 10. CDR3 length: 15 residues. The CDR3 loop is CASSPGTGAGDEQYF. In DNA form, the CDR3 reads TGTGCCAGCTCGCCCGGGACAGGGGCCGGGGACGAGCAGTACTTC.

The chain couples TRBV10-3 to TRBJ2-7, with D perhaps TRBD1 (6 bases). V was cut by 6 bases and J by 1 base, with 19 bases left in between. Germline CDR1 ENHRY, CDR2 SYGVKD. This CDR3 is 16 amino acids long. The CDR3 DNA follows: TGTGCCATCAGAGATGTTCGACAGGCCCGATCCTACGAGCAGTACTTC. Translation: CAIRDVRQARSYEQYF.

The CDR3 protein is CASSQSSGFPSLPYEQYF. The CDR3 DNA reads TGTGCCAGCTCACAGTCGTCAGGTTTCCCTTCCCTACCCTACGAGCAGTACTTC. This chain links TRBV18 with TRBJ2-7; D not resolved. V was clipped by 4 bases and J by 2 bases, with 24 bases between them. The CDR3 covers 18 residues. Germline lookup yields CDR1 KGHSH and CDR2 LQKENI.

The V gene is TRBV28, the J gene TRBJ1-3, with D uncertain. This CDR3 contains 14 residues. From germline, CDR1 is MDHEN and CDR2 SYDVKM. V was cut by 5 bases and J by 1 base, with 9 bases left in between. The CDR3 is CASSRLSSGNTIYF. DNA for the CDR3: TGTGCCAGCAGTCGACTGAGTTCTGGAAACACCATATATTTT.

V is TRBV28 and J is TRBJ2-3, with D perhaps TRBD1 (6 bases). Germline CDR1 is MDHEN and CDR2 is SYDVKM. Trimming left V 2 bases short and J 4 bases short, with 7 bases between. The CDR3 extends over 13 amino acids. The CDR3 coding sequence is TGTGCCAGCAGTTTACCAGGGGCAGATACGCAGTATTTT. This translates into CASSLPGADTQYF.

This clone was counted a single time. The rearrangement uses TRBV28 and TRBJ1-4; 10 positions match TRBD1. This CDR3 contains 15 residues. The germline CDR1 and CDR2 sequences are MDHEN and SYDVKM. V was clipped by 6 bases and J by 8 bases; unmatched bases: 9. The CDR3 region is CASRPDRGRREKLFF. CDR3 DNA sequence: TGTGCCAGCAGACCAGACAGGGGGCGCAGGGAAAAACTGTTTTTT.

This clone was found once. The chain has TRBV5-1 and TRBJ2-2; TRBD1 aligns across 8 bases. CDR3 length: 16 residues. Trimming cost V 4 bases and J 1 base; bases outside gene matches: 6. Germline CDR1 and CDR2: SGHRS and YFSETQ. The CDR3 DNA reads TGCGCCAGCAGCCCCTCCGGGACAGGGAACACCGGGGAGCTGTTTTTT. Its translation is CASSPSGTGNTGELFF.